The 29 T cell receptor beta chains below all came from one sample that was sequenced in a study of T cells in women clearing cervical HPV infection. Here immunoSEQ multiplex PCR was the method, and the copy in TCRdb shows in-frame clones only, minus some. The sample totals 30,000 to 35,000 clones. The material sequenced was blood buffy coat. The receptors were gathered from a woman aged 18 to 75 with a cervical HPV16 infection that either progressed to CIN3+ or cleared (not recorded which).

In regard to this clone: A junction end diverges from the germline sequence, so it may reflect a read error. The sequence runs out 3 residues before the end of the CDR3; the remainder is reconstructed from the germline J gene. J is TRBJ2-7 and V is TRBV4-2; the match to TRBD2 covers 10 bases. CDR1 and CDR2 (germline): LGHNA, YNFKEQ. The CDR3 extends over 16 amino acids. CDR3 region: CASSQDLERGGYEQYF. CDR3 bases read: TGCGCCAGCAGCCAAGATCTGGAGCGGGGGGGCTACGAG.

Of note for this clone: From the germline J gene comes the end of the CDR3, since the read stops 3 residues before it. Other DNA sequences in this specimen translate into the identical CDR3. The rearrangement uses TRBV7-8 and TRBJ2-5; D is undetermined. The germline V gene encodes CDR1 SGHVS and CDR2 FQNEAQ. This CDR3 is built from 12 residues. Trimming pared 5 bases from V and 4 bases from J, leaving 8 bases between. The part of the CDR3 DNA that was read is TGTGCCAGCAGCCTATACGGAGAGACC. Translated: CASSLYGET. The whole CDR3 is CASSLYGETQYF.

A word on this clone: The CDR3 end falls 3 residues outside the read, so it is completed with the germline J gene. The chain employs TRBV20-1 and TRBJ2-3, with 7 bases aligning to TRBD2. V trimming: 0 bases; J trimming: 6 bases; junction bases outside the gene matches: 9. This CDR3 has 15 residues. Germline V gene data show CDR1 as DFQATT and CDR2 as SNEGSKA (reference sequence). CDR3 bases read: TGCAGTGCTAGAGAAGGTCGGGGGGAGAGTGATACG. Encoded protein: CSAREGRGESDT. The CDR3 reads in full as CSAREGRGESDTQYF.

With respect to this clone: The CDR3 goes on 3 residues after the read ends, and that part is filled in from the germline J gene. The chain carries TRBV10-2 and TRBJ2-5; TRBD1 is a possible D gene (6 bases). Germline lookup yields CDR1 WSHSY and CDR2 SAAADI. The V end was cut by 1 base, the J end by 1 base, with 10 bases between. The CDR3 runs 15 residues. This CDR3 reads CASSEFQQGQETQYF. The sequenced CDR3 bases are TGCGCCAGCAGTGAGTTTCAACAGGGCCAAGAGACC.

This chain's CDR3 is CASSYSTGGSYGYTF. The sequenced part of the CDR3 DNA is TGTGCCAGCAGTTACTCGACGGGGGGCTCATATGGC. This chain connects TRBV6-2 or TRBV6-3 to TRBJ1-2; D is possibly TRBD1 (6 bases). Read sequence stops 3 residues before the CDR3 end, and the germline J gene provides the missing end. V lost 0 bases, J lost 5 bases, and 13 bases lay in between. CDR1 is MNHEY and CDR2 is SVGEGT in the germline V gene. This CDR3 is built from 15 residues.

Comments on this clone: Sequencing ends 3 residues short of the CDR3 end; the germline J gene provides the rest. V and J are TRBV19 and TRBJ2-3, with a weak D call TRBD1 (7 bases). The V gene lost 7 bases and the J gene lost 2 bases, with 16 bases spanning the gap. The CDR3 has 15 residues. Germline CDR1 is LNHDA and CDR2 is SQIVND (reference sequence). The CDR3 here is CASKATGTFTDTQYF. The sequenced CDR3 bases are TGTGCCAGTAAGGCGACAGGGACTTTCACAGATACG.

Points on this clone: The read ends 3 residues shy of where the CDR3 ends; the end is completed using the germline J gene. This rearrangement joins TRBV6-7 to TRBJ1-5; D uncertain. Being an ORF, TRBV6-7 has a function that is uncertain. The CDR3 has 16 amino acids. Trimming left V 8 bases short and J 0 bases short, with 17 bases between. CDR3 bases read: TGTGCCAGCCCAGACTCAATATCTTATAGCAATCAGCCC. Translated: CASPDSISYSNQP. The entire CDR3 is CASPDSISYSNQPQHF.

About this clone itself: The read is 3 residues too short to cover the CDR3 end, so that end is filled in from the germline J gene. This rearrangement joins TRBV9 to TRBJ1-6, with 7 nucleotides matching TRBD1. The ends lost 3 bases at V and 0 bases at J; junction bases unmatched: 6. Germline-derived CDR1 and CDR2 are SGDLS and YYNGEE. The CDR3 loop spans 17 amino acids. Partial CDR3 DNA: TGTGCCAGCAGCGGGTCCGACAGGGCCTCCTATAATTCACCC. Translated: CASSGSDRASYNSP. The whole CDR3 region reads CASSGSDRASYNSPLHF.

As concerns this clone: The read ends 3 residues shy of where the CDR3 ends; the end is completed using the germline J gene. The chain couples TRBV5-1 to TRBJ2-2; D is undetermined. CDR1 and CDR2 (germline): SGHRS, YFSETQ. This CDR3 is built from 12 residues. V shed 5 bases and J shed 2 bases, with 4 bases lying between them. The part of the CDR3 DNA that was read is TGCGCCAGCAGAGCTAACACCGGGGAG. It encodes CASRANTGE. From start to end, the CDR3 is CASRANTGELFF.

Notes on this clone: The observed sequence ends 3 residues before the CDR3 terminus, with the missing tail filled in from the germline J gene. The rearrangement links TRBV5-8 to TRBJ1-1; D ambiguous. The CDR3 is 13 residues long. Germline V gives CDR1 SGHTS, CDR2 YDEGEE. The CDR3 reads CASSFGQVIRAFF. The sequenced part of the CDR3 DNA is TGTGCCAGCAGCTTTGGTCAGGTTATTAGG.

This chain's CDR3 is CASSLVGGETQYF. Partial CDR3 DNA: TGTGCCAGCAGCTTAGTCGGAGGGGAGACC. The chain couples TRBV7-7 to TRBJ2-5, with D perhaps matching TRBD2 (6 bases). The read finishes 3 residues shy of the CDR3 end, and the germline J gene is used to complete it. The CDR3 sequence is 13 residues long. Between the trimmed V and J ends, which lost 1 base and 5 bases, there was a span of 8 bases. Germline CDR1 is SSHAT and CDR2 is FNYEAQ (reference sequence). Based on the CDR3 plus reference TRBV7-7 and TRBJ2-5, the full variable domain is GAGVSQSPRYKVTKRGQDVTLRCDPISSHATLYWYQQALGQGPEFLTYFNYEAQPDKSGLPSDRFSAERPEGSISTLTIQRTEQRDSAMYRCASSLVGGETQYFGPGTRLLVL.

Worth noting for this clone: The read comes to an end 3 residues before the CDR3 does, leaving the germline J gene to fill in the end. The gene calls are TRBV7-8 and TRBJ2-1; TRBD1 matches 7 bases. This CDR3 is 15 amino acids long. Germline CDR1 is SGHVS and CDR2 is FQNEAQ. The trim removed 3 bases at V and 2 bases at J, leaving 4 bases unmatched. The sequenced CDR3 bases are TGTGCCAGCAGCTTGCGGACAGGTCCCTACAATGAG. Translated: CASSLRTGPYNE. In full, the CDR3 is CASSLRTGPYNEQFF.

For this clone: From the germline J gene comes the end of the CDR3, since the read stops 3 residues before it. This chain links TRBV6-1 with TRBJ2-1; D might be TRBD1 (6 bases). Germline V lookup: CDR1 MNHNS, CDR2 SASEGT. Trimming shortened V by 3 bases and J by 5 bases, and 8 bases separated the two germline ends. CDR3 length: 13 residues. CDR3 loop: CASSDTGNNEQFF. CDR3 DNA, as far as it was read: TGTGCCAGCAGTGATACAGGGAACAATGAG.

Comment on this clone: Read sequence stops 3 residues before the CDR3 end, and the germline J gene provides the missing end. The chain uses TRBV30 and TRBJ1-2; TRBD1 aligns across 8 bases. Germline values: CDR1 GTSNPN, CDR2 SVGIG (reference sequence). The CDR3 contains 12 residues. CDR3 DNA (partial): TGTGCCTGGAGCCAGGGGGCCGGAGGC. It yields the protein CAWSQGAGG. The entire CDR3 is CAWSQGAGGYTF.

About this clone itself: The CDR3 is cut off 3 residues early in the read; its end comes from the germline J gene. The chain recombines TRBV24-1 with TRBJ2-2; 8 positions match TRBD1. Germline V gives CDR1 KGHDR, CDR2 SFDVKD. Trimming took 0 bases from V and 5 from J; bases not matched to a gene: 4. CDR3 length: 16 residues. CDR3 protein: CATSDLLQGETGELFF. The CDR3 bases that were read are TGTGCCACCAGTGATTTGCTACAGGGGGAAACCGGGGAG.

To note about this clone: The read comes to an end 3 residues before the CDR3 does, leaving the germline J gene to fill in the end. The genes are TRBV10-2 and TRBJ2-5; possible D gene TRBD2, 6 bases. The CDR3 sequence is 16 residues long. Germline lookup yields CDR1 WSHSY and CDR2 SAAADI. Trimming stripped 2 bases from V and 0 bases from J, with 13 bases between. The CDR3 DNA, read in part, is TGCGCCAGCAGTGAGGAGGGACTCACGTACCAAGAGACC. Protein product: CASSEEGLTYQET. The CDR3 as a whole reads CASSEEGLTYQETQYF.

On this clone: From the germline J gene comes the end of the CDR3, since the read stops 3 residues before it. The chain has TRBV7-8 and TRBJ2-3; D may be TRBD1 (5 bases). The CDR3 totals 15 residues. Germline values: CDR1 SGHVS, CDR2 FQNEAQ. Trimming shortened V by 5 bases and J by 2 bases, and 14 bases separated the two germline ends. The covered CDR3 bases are TGTGCCAGCAGCCCCCGGTCAGGGAACACAGATACG. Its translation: CASSPRSGNTDT. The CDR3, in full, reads CASSPRSGNTDTQYF. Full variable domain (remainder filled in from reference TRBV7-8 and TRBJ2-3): GAGVSQSPRYKVAKRGQDVALRCDPISGHVSLFWYQQALGQGPEFLTYFQNEAQLDKSGLPSDRFFAERPEGSVSTLKIQRTQQEDSAVYLCASSPRSGNTDTQYFGPGTRLTVL.

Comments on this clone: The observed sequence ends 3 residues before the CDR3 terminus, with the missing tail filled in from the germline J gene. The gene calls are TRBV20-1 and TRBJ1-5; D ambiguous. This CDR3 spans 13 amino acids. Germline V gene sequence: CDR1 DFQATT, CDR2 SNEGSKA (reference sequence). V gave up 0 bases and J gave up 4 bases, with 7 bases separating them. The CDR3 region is CSARDPPNQPQHF. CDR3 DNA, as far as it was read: TGCAGTGCTAGAGATCCCCCTAATCAGCCC.

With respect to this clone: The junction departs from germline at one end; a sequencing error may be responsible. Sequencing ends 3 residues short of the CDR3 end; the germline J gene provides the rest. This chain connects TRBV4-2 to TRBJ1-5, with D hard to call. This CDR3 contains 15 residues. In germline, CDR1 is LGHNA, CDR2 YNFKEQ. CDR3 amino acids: CASSQEAAGNQPQHF. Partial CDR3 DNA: TGCGCCAGCAGCCAAGAGGCGGCAGGCAATCAGCCC.

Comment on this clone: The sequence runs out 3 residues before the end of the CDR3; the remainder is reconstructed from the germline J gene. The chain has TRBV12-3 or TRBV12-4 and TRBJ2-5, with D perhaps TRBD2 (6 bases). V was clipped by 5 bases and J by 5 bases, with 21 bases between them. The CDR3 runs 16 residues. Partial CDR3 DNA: TGTGCCAGCAGTCTGGAACTAGCAACGGTTACGGAGACC. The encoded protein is CASSLELATVTET. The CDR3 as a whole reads CASSLELATVTETQYF.

CDR3 protein: CASSQDPQASAFQETQYF. The sequenced part of the CDR3 DNA is TGCGCCAGCAGCCAAGATCCCCAAGCTAGCGCATTCCAAGAGACC. This chain uses TRBV4-1 with TRBJ2-5; the D gene is possibly TRBD2 (6 bases). The read ends 3 residues shy of where the CDR3 ends; the end is completed using the germline J gene. Trimming cost V 0 bases and J 1 base, with 18 bases left between them. In germline, CDR1 is MGHRA, CDR2 YSYEKL. The CDR3 runs to 18 residues.

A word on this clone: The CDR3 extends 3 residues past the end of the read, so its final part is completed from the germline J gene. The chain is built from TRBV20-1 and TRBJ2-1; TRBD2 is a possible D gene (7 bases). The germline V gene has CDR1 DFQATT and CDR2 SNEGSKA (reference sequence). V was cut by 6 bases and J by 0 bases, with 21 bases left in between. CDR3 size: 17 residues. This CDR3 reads CSAPSRGGASSYNEQFF. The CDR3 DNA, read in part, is TGCAGTGCCCCAAGTCGAGGGGGGGCAAGCTCCTACAATGAG.

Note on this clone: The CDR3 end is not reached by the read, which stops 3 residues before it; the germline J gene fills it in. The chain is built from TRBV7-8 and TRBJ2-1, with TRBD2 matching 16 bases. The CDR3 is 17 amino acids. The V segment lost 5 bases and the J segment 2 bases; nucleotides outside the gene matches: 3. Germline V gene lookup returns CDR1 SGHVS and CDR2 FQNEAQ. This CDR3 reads CASSAGTSGRAYNEQFF. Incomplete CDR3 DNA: TGTGCCAGCAGCGCGGGGACTAGCGGGAGGGCCTACAATGAG. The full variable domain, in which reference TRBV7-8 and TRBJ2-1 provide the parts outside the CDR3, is GAGVSQSPRYKVAKRGQDVALRCDPISGHVSLFWYQQALGQGPEFLTYFQNEAQLDKSGLPSDRFFAERPEGSVSTLKIQRTQQEDSAVYLCASSAGTSGRAYNEQFFGPGTRLTVL.

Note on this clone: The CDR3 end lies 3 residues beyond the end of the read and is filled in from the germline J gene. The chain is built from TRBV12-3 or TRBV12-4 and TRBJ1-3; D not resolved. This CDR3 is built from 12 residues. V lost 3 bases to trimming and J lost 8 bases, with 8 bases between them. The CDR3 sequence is CASSFGVDTIYF. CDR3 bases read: TGTGCCAGCAGTTTCGGGGTGGACACC.

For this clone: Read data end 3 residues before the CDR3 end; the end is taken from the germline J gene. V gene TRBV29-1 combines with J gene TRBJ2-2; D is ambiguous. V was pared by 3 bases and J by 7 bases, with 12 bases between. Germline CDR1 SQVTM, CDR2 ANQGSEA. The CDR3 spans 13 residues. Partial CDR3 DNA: TGCAGCGTTGATAAGGGCTCATACGGGGAG. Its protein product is CSVDKGSYGE. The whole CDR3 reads CSVDKGSYGELFF.

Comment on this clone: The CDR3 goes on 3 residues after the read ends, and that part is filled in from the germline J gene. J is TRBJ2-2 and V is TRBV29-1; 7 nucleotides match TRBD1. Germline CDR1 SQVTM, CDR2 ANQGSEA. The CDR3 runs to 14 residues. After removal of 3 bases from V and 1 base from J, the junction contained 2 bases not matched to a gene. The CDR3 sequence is CSVEGQRNTGELFF. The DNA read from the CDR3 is TGCAGCGTTGAGGGACAGCGGAACACCGGGGAG.

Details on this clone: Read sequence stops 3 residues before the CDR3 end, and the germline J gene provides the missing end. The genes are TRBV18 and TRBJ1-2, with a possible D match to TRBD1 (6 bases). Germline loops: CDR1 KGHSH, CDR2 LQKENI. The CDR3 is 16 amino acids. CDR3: CASSPPGGGDTDTYTF. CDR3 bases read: TGTGCCAGCTCACCCCCTGGCGGGGGGGACACAGATACC.

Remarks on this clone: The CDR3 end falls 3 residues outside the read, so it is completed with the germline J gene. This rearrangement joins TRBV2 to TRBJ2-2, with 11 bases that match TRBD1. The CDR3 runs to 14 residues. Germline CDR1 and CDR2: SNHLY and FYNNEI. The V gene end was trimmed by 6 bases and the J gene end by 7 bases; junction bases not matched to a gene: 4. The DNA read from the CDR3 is TGTGCCAGCAGGGACAGGGGGCAAGGCGGGGAG. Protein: CASRDRGQGGE. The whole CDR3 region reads CASRDRGQGGELFF.

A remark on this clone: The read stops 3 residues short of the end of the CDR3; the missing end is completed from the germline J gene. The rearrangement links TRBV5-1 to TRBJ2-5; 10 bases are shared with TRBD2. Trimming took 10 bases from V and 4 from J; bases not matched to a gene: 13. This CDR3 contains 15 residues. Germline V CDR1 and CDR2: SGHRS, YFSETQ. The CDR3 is CASSGGLPNIETQYF. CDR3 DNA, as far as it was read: TGCGCCTCTAGCGGGGGCCTACCCAATATAGAGACC.